Each of the 20 T cell receptor beta chains below was sequenced from the same sample in a study of response to subunit inactivated influenza vaccine (dated by TCRdb to 2016 to 2019). Libraries were constructed by RT-PCR. The sequencing machine was an Illumina HiSeq 2500. TCRdb reprocessed the public reads (quality trimming at Q25 with fastp, clone calling with MiXCR) and kept in-frame beta chains. When rows share a CDR3 protein, they turn into one entry using the most common DNA and genes. The sample contains a few hundred thousand distinct CDR3 sequences, less than 7.5% of them found a single time. Of the sample, around 13% falls within the top ten clones. Source: PBMCs from blood, taken around 25 months after vaccination. The receptors here all came from a man aged 45 to 70 who received an inactivated influenza vaccine. Donor details come from another sample of the same person, matched by shared clones.

The chain couples TRBV10-2 to TRBJ2-7, with D perhaps matching TRBD2 (5 bases). CDR3 length: 15 residues. Trimming shortened V by 1 base and J by 1 base, and 11 bases separated the two germline ends. CDR1 and CDR2 from the germline V gene are WSHSY and SAAADI. CDR3 amino acids: CASSEFWTESYEQYF. The CDR3, as DNA: TGCGCCAGCAGTGAGTTCTGGACTGAATCCTACGAGCAGTACTTC.

The rearrangement links TRBV20-1 to TRBJ2-7; unclear D gene. Germline V lookup: CDR1 DFQATT, CDR2 SNEGSKA (reference sequence). The CDR3 consists of 12 residues. Trimming stripped 5 bases from V and 1 base from J, with 9 bases between. The DNA for the CDR3 is TGCAGTGCTGATGACGGATCCTACGAGCAGTACTTC. Encoded protein: CSADDGSYEQYF.

The CDR3 sequence is CASSDGGGSYNEQFF. The CDR3 DNA follows: TGTGCCAGCAGCGACGGGGGAGGTTCCTACAATGAGCAGTTCTTC. The gene calls are TRBV3-1 and TRBJ2-1; weak D call: TRBD2 (6 bases). This CDR3 is built from 15 residues. Germline V CDR1 and CDR2: LGHDT, YNNKEL (reference sequence). The V and J ends lost 5 bases and 1 base respectively, with 12 bases between them.

The chain recombines TRBV29-1 with TRBJ1-1; TRBD1 aligns across 9 bases. Germline values: CDR1 SQVTM, CDR2 ANQGSEA. This CDR3 region has 12 residues. J lost 1 base, V lost 7 bases, and 1 base had no gene match. CDR3 coding DNA: TGCAGCGGGGGACAGGGGAACACTGAAGCTTTCTTT. Protein product: CSGGQGNTEAFF.

In its sample, this clonotype was seen a few times. The rearrangement uses TRBV5-1 and TRBJ2-3; 11 bases align to TRBD1. This CDR3 region has 17 residues. Germline CDR1 is SGHRS and CDR2 is YFSETQ. V shed 4 bases, J shed 1 base, and the junction held 8 bases outside the gene matches. As DNA, the CDR3 is TGCGCCAGCAGCCCAGACCGGGACAGGGGGGGCACAGATACGCAGTATTTT. Its protein product is CASSPDRDRGGTDTQYF.

This clonotype was picked up one time. This chain joins TRBV20-1 and TRBJ1-1; the D is unclear. There are 14 residues in the CDR3. V was cut by 0 bases and J by 1 base, with 9 bases left in between. CDR1 and CDR2 (germline): DFQATT, SNEGSKA (reference sequence). CDR3 amino acids: CSARDPSENTEAFF. Here the CDR3 DNA reads TGCAGTGCTAGAGATCCTAGCGAGAACACTGAAGCTTTCTTT.

This clonotype was detected ten times or more. A read error may account for a junction end that differs from germline. The chain links TRBV5-1 to TRBJ2-7; D is uncertain. This CDR3 has 12 amino acids. The germline V gene has CDR1 SGHRS and CDR2 YFSETQ. The CDR3 loop is CASSRDSYEQYF. The CDR3 nucleotides read TGTGCCAGCAGTAGGGACTCCTACGAGCAGTACTTC.

This clonotype has more than one count but fewer than ten. V gene TRBV10-3 combines with J gene TRBJ1-5; D is perhaps TRBD1 (5 bases). Deletions cut 2 bases from V and 7 bases from J, with 9 bases between. In germline, CDR1 is ENHRY, CDR2 SYGVKD. The CDR3 sequence is 13 residues long. CDR3 in amino acids: CAISEIGEQPQHF. CDR3 sequence (DNA): TGTGCCATCAGTGAGATAGGGGAACAGCCCCAGCATTTT.

Only a few counts were recorded for this clonotype. The chain carries TRBV2 and TRBJ2-3, with 7 positions matching TRBD2. Germline V lookup: CDR1 SNHLY, CDR2 FYNNEI. This CDR3 is 14 amino acids long. V was clipped by 6 bases and J by 6 bases; unmatched bases: 9. The CDR3: CASRQEGGSDTQYF. The CDR3 nucleotides read TGTGCCAGCAGGCAAGAGGGAGGGTCCGATACGCAGTATTTT.

The J gene is TRBJ2-7, the V gene TRBV5-4, with 8 bases fitting TRBD2. This CDR3 region has 14 residues. The germline CDR1 and CDR2 sequences are SGHNT and YYREEE (reference sequence). The ends lost 5 bases at V and 5 bases at J; junction bases unmatched: 9. CDR3 DNA sequence: TGTGCCAGCAGTAAGAGCGGGAGTTTCAACGAGCAGTACTTC. This translates into CASSKSGSFNEQYF.

The chain carries TRBV2 and TRBJ2-4; D may be TRBD2 (5 bases). The CDR3 runs 14 residues. The germline V gene encodes CDR1 SNHLY and CDR2 FYNNEI. With 6 bases removed from V and 1 base from J, the gap between germline ends came to 10 bases. The CDR3 nucleotides are TGTGCCAGCAGGGAGCGGACGGCCAAAAACATTCAGTACTTC. Its translation: CASRERTAKNIQYF.

The CDR3 is CSASDEGFQETQYF. CDR3 sequence (DNA): TGCAGTGCTAGTGACGAGGGCTTCCAAGAGACCCAGTACTTC. The V and J genes are TRBV20-1 and TRBJ2-5; weak D call: TRBD2 (5 bases). Trimming took 3 bases from V and 1 from J, leaving 12 bases between them. The CDR3 extends over 14 amino acids. Germline CDR1 reads DFQATT; CDR2 reads SNEGSKA (reference sequence).

V usage is TRBV7-9 and J usage is TRBJ2-1; 7 bases match TRBD2. Germline loops: CDR1 SEHNR, CDR2 FQNEAQ (reference sequence). This CDR3 contains 17 residues. After removal of 5 bases from V and 2 bases from J, the junction contained 12 bases not matched to a gene. Here the CDR3 DNA reads TGTGCCAGCAGCCGTAATATCTTGGGAGGGGCCTACAATGAGCAGTTCTTC. This encodes CASSRNILGGAYNEQFF.

This clonotype has ten or more counts. J is TRBJ1-2 and V is TRBV29-1; D perhaps matches TRBD1 (5 bases). V lost 6 bases, J lost 3 bases, and 11 bases lay in between. Germline CDR1 SQVTM, CDR2 ANQGSEA. The CDR3 is 12 residues long. CDR3 in DNA: TGCAGCGTGGGGGTTCTCGACTATGGCTACACCTTC. This translates into CSVGVLDYGYTF.

The V and J genes are TRBV5-8 and TRBJ1-5; 8 nucleotides match TRBD1. This CDR3 region has 15 residues. Germline CDR1 SGHTS, CDR2 YDEGEE. Trimming cost V 4 bases and J 6 bases; bases outside gene matches: 9. The CDR3 DNA sequence: TGTGCCAGCAGCAAAAGAGGACAGGGAAGTCAGCCCCAGCATTTT. Protein: CASSKRGQGSQPQHF.

This clonotype was seen a handful of times. The V call is TRBV7-9, the J call TRBJ2-7, with D possibly TRBD2 on 5 matching bases. CDR3 length: 15 residues. Deletions cut 5 bases from V and 2 bases from J, with 16 bases between. Germline CDR1 is SEHNR and CDR2 is FQNEAQ (reference sequence). Here the CDR3 reads CASSPRHPGTYEQYF. DNA for the CDR3: TGTGCCAGCAGCCCCCGACACCCCGGGACCTACGAGCAGTACTTC.

The genes are TRBV5-5 and TRBJ1-5; no definite D call. This CDR3 has 16 residues. V was clipped by 1 base and J by 0 bases, with 11 bases between them. The germline V gene encodes CDR1 SGHKS and CDR2 YYEKEE (reference sequence). Here the CDR3 DNA reads TGTGCCAGCAGCTTGAGGCCGATTTATAGCAATCAGCCCCAGCATTTT. Encoded protein: CASSLRPIYSNQPQHF.

The chain joins TRBV4-3 to TRBJ2-3, with D unresolved. Trimming left V 0 bases short and J 4 bases short, with 5 bases between. The length of the CDR3 is 13 residues. Germline lookup yields CDR1 LGHNA and CDR2 YSLEER. The CDR3 sequence: CASSQDLSDTQYF. The DNA of the CDR3 is TGCGCCAGCAGCCAAGATCTTTCAGATACGCAGTATTTT.

This clonotype was found a few times. The rearrangement links TRBV21-1 to TRBJ2-5. TRBV21-1 is labeled a pseudogene. The CDR3 contains 17 residues. The CDR3 sequence is CASSKEMAARMEETQYF. CDR3 in DNA: TGTGCCAGCAGCAAAGAAATGGCAGCCAGAATGGAAGAGACCCAGTACTTC.

Ten or more counts support this clonotype. This chain connects TRBV25-1 to TRBJ1-1; no definite D call. V gave up 6 bases and J gave up 0 bases, with 8 bases separating them. Germline values: CDR1 MGHDK, CDR2 SYGVNS. The CDR3 runs to 13 residues. This chain's CDR3 is CASRGWVNTEAFF. The CDR3 DNA reads TGTGCCAGCAGGGGGTGGGTGAACACTGAAGCTTTCTTT.